The 21 T cell receptor beta chains listed next were all sequenced from one sample in a study of blood T cell repertoires in COVID-19. TCRdb keeps only in-frame clones here, not all; method: immunoSEQ multiplex PCR. This sample has about 210,000 clones, with roughly 86% found just once. The specimen sequenced was peripheral blood. Every receptor here comes from a woman between 40 and 55 years old with acute or convalescent COVID-19.

The V and J genes are TRBV5-1 and TRBJ2-1; maybe TRBD1 (5 bases). Germline loops: CDR1 SGHRS, CDR2 YFSETQ. CDR3 length equals 12 residues. Trimming shortened V by 7 bases and J by 3 bases, and 8 bases separated the two germline ends. The CDR3 region has the DNA TGCGCCAGCCTAGACAGCTACAATGAGCAGTTCTTC. As protein: CASLDSYNEQFF.

This chain uses TRBV5-1 with TRBJ1-2; weak D call: TRBD1 (6 bases). The CDR3 runs to 15 residues. V was trimmed by 4 bases and J by 3 bases, leaving 16 bases between them. Germline CDR1 is SGHRS and CDR2 is YFSETQ. The CDR3 coding sequence is TGCGCCAGCAGCCCCGGGGCCGGGACACACTATGGCTACACCTTC. Translation gives CASSPGAGTHYGYTF.

V gene TRBV6-5 combines with J gene TRBJ2-7; the match to TRBD2 covers 7 bases. The CDR3 sequence is 15 residues long. The germline V gene encodes CDR1 MNHEY and CDR2 SVGAGI. The ends lost 0 bases at V and 2 bases at J; junction bases unmatched: 4. This CDR3 is CASSYSPGGPYEQYF. CDR3 sequence (DNA): TGTGCCAGCAGTTACTCCCCGGGAGGACCCTACGAGCAGTACTTC.

The rearrangement joins TRBV23-1 to TRBJ1-1, with TRBD1 identical over 8 bases. TRBV23-1 is given ORF status, its function remaining uncertain. There are 20 residues in the CDR3. Losses at the gene ends were 1 base for V and 0 bases for J; bases not matched to a gene: 16. CDR3 in DNA: TGCGCCAGCAGTCAATTATTGGCTGTGGGGGACAGGATAATGAACACTGAAGCTTTCTTT. Protein: CASSQLLAVGDRIMNTEAFF.

The chain is built from TRBV12-3 or TRBV12-4 and TRBJ1-2; unclear D gene. V lost 6 bases to trimming and J lost 3 bases, with 11 bases between them. CDR3 length equals 13 residues. The CDR3 bases are TGTGCCAGCAGCAGGCTGCGGGACTATGGCTACACCTTC. Translation: CASSRLRDYGYTF.

V is TRBV2 and J is TRBJ1-5; 9 positions agree with TRBD1. Germline CDR1 is SNHLY and CDR2 is FYNNEI. The ends lost 4 bases at V and 6 bases at J; junction bases unmatched: 1. The CDR3 loop spans 13 amino acids. CDR3 sequence reads: CASSGQGVQPQHF. The CDR3 DNA is TGTGCCAGCAGTGGACAGGGGGTTCAGCCCCAGCATTTT.

The V call is TRBV6-5, the J call TRBJ2-5, with TRBD2 identical over 9 bases. Per the germline V gene, CDR1 is MNHEY and CDR2 is SVGAGI. CDR3 length equals 13 residues. Germline trimming cut 6 bases from V and 5 bases from J; bases unmatched to any gene: 4. The DNA of the CDR3 is TGTGCCAGCAGGCTAGCGGGATCGGAGACCCAGTACTTC. This gives the protein CASRLAGSETQYF.

This clone was detected only a few times. The chain employs TRBV19 and TRBJ1-5; 8 bases agree with TRBD1. Germline V gene lookup returns CDR1 LNHDA and CDR2 SQIVND (reference sequence). The trim removed 3 bases at V and 6 bases at J, leaving 7 bases unmatched. CDR3 size: 15 residues. This CDR3 reads CASSIRQGTSQPQHF. The DNA for the CDR3 is TGTGCCAGTAGTATCCGACAGGGGACGAGTCAGCCCCAGCATTTT.

The CDR3 DNA reads as TGTGCCAGCAGTGAAGGGCAGTCTCAGTTTGAAGCTTTCTTT. Its protein product is CASSEGQSQFEAFF. The chain recombines TRBV6-1 with TRBJ1-1, with D unresolved. Trimming stripped 1 base from V and 7 bases from J, with 13 bases between. The V gene's germline CDR1 is MNHNS and CDR2 SASEGT. The CDR3 runs to 14 residues.

This chain connects TRBV27 to TRBJ1-1; 9 bases match TRBD1. With V trimmed by 5 bases and J by 4 bases, 5 bases remained unmatched. Germline assignment: CDR1 MNHEY and CDR2 SMNVEV (reference sequence). CDR3 length: 14 amino acids. The CDR3 nucleotides are TGTGCCAGCAGTGGACAGGGGCTATTCACTGAAGCTTTCTTT. The encoded protein is CASSGQGLFTEAFF.

The rearrangement joins TRBV2 to TRBJ2-7; 7 positions match TRBD1. This CDR3 has 14 residues. J gave up 2 bases and V 4 bases, and 5 bases lay outside the gene matches. Germline V lookup: CDR1 SNHLY, CDR2 FYNNEI. The CDR3 DNA sequence: TGTGCCAGCAGTGCAGACAGGGACCCCTACGAGCAGTACTTC. Its protein product is CASSADRDPYEQYF.

This chain uses TRBV2 with TRBJ2-3, with 9 bases matching TRBD1. Trimming removed 7 bases from V and 5 bases from J; junction bases left unmatched: 4. The CDR3 is 13 amino acids. Germline CDR1 is SNHLY and CDR2 is FYNNEI. Here the CDR3 reads CASTGTGKDTQYF. CDR3 nucleotides: TGTGCCAGCACCGGGACAGGGAAAGATACGCAGTATTTT.

The gene calls are TRBV7-2 and TRBJ2-7; TRBD1 agrees at 10 bases. The CDR3 sequence is 14 residues long. V lost 5 bases to trimming and J lost 3 bases; unmatched junction nucleotides: 4. Germline V gene data show CDR1 as SGHTA and CDR2 as FQGNSA. The CDR3 sequence is CASSPGTGVYEQYF. The CDR3 bases are TGTGCCAGCAGCCCCGGGACAGGGGTCTACGAGCAGTACTTC.

The rearrangement uses TRBV18 and TRBJ2-3; D is unclear. Trimming cost V 3 bases and J 5 bases, with 6 bases left between them. The CDR3 spans 12 residues. Germline CDR1 KGHSH, CDR2 LQKENI. CDR3 region: CASSPHGDTQYF. The CDR3 bases are TGTGCCAGCTCACCCCACGGAGATACGCAGTATTTT. The whole variable domain, remainder taken from reference TRBV18 and TRBJ2-3, is NAGVMQNPRHLVRRRGQEARLRCSPMKGHSHVYWYRQLPEEGLKFMVYLQKENIIDESGMPKERFSAEFPKEGPSILRIQQVVRGDSAAYFCASSPHGDTQYFGPGTRLTVL.

V usage is TRBV20-1 and J usage is TRBJ2-3; possibly TRBD1 for D (6 bases). The CDR3 totals 11 residues. Germline-derived CDR1 and CDR2 are DFQATT and SNEGSKA (reference sequence). V lost 6 bases, J lost 5 bases, and 9 bases lay in between. The CDR3, as DNA: TGCAGTGCGTTCAGGGGAGATACGCAGTATTTT. Amino acid sequence: CSAFRGDTQYF.

This chain uses TRBV6-1 with TRBJ1-2, with 8 bases matching TRBD1. The CDR3 extends over 14 amino acids. Germline CDR1 is MNHNS and CDR2 is SASEGT. The trim removed 0 bases at V and 6 bases at J, leaving 3 bases unmatched. The CDR3 is CASSEAGQADGYTF. CDR3 bases: TGTGCCAGCAGTGAAGCGGGACAGGCGGATGGCTACACCTTC.

The rearrangement links TRBV15 to TRBJ1-2; no clear D. Trimming took 3 bases from V and 8 from J, leaving 19 bases between them. The length of the CDR3 is 15 residues. Germline loops: CDR1 LNHNV, CDR2 YYDKDF (reference sequence). The CDR3 is CATSSRNGLRGGYTF. The CDR3 DNA reads TGTGCCACCAGCAGCCGCAACGGACTTCGGGGAGGCTACACCTTC.

The chain links TRBV29-1 to TRBJ1-6, with 10 bases lining up with TRBD1. V gave up 7 bases and J gave up 7 bases; unmatched junction bases: 4. Germline V lookup: CDR1 SQVTM, CDR2 ANQGSEA. This CDR3 region has 13 residues. The CDR3: CSGGTGENSPLHF. The CDR3 bases are TGCAGCGGGGGGACAGGGGAAAATTCACCCCTCCACTTT.

The chain is built from TRBV12-5 and TRBJ1-5; D is undetermined. V gave up 0 bases and J gave up 3 bases, with 12 bases separating them. Germline CDR1 LGHNT, CDR2 FRNRAP. CDR3 size: 16 residues. As DNA, the CDR3 is TGTGCTAGTGGTTTGGTTAACGCGGGGAACAATCAGCCCCAGCATTTT. Translation: CASGLVNAGNNQPQHF.

The gene calls are TRBV6-5 and TRBJ2-1; no definite D call. The CDR3 loop spans 13 amino acids. Trimming cost V 6 bases and J 8 bases, with 14 bases left between them. CDR1 is MNHEY, CDR2 SVGAGI, per germline. As DNA, the CDR3 is TGTGCCAGCAGCCTCGGAGCGTACGATGAGCAGTTCTTC. Its translation: CASSLGAYDEQFF.

In its sample, this clone was seen a few times. The V and J genes are TRBV18 and TRBJ2-3; 7 nucleotides align to TRBD2. The germline CDR1 and CDR2 sequences are KGHSH and LQKENI. The ends lost 3 bases at V and 3 bases at J; junction bases unmatched: 6. This CDR3 spans 15 amino acids. CDR3 loop: CASSPGLVSTDTQYF. In nucleotides, the CDR3 is TGTGCCAGCTCACCTGGACTAGTTTCGACAGATACGCAGTATTTT.